These T cell receptor beta chains were read from a single sample in a study of identical twins. TCRdb re-derived calls from the 5' RACE reads in MiXCR, one entry per CDR3 protein. The repertoire holds hundreds of thousands of distinct CDR3 sequences, with roughly 9.8% as singletons. These same records also appear under a second study, on yellow fever vaccine responses in identical twins.

The specimen was CD8+ T cells sorted from blood. The receptors come from a woman aged 18-35 years in good health. The CDR3 runs from the conserved cysteine through the conserved F or W. A D gene is named only where the DNA matches it firmly. Clone size is given for some rows only: seen once, a few or many times, or a class if the clone is expanded.

cdr3_aa | cdr3_nt | v_call | cdr3_length | clone_size | j_call | d_call
CASSPDWGYNEQFF | TGTGCCAGCAGTCCGGACTGGGGTTACAATGAGCAGTTCTTC | TRBV27 | 14 | few | TRBJ2-1 | -
CASGQWASGLSTDTQYF | TGTGCCAGCGGGCAGTGGGCTAGCGGACTTAGCACAGATACGCAGTATTTT | TRBV7-2 | 17 | few | TRBJ2-3 | TRBD2
CASSSRASSGNTIYF | TGTGCCAGCAGCTCCCGGGCCTCCTCTGGAAACACCATATATTTT | TRBV7-9 | 15 | - | TRBJ1-3 | -
CASSLLGTGAYNEQFF | TGTGCCAGCAGCTTACTCGGGACAGGTGCCTACAATGAGCAGTTCTTC | TRBV7-2 | 16 | few | TRBJ2-1 | TRBD1
CASSFNSDTQYF | TGTGCCAGCAGTTTTAATTCAGATACGCAGTATTTT | TRBV12-3/TRBV12-4 | 12 | few | TRBJ2-3 | -
CASSQDFREENIQYF | TGCGCCAGCAGCCAAGATTTCAGGGAGGAAAACATTCAGTACTTC | TRBV4-3 | 15 | many | TRBJ2-4 | -
CASRDSTGENSYEQYF | TGTGCCAGCAGAGATTCGACAGGTGAGAACTCCTACGAGCAGTACTTC | TRBV27 | 16 | many | TRBJ2-7 | -
CASRTLGPSGGASYNEQFF | TGTGCCAGCAGAACACTTGGGCCTAGCGGGGGGGCATCCTACAATGAGCAGTTCTTC | TRBV5-6 | 19 | - | TRBJ2-1 | TRBD2
CSVEDRTSLLYNEQFF | TGCAGCGTTGAAGATCGCACCTCGTTACTCTACAATGAGCAGTTCTTC | TRBV29-1 | 16 | few | TRBJ2-1 | -
CASSQLAGLYNEQFF | TGTGCCAGCAGTCAACTAGCGGGTCTATACAATGAGCAGTTCTTC | TRBV6-4 | 15 | few | TRBJ2-1 | TRBD2
CASSLGETVGNEQFF | TGCGCCAGCAGCTTGGGTGAGACAGTGGGGAATGAGCAGTTCTTC | TRBV5-1 | 15 | many | TRBJ2-1 | -
CASSPNDAYLEETQYF | TGCGCCAGCAGTCCGAATGATGCGTATTTGGAAGAGACCCAGTACTTC | TRBV10-1 | 16 | - | TRBJ2-5 | -
CASSTMVGSWADTQYF | TGTGCCAGCAGCACGATGGTAGGGAGTTGGGCAGATACGCAGTATTTT | TRBV7-8 | 16 | - | TRBJ2-3 | -
CASSLGFGYEQYF | TGTGCCAGCAGTTTAGGTTTCGGCTACGAGCAGTACTTC | TRBV12-3/TRBV12-4 | 13 | many | TRBJ2-7 | -
CASGESGRARVEQFF | TGTGCTAGTGGTGAAAGCGGGAGGGCCCGGGTTGAGCAGTTCTTC | TRBV12-5 | 15 | many | TRBJ2-1 | TRBD2
CSARGVRESETQYF | TGCAGTGCACGGGGTGTAAGGGAGTCAGAGACCCAGTACTTC | TRBV20-1 | 14 | many | TRBJ2-5 | -
CASSYSRQEYQETQYF | TGTGCCAGCAGTTACTCCCGACAGGAGTACCAAGAGACCCAGTACTTC | TRBV6-2/TRBV6-3 | 16 | - | TRBJ2-5 | -
CASSQDRGVEQYF | TGCGCCAGCAGCCAGGACAGGGGGGTCGAGCAGTACTTC | TRBV4-3 | 13 | many | TRBJ2-7 | TRBD1
CASSQDLLAGGNEQYF | TGTGCCAGCAGCCAAGATCTCCTAGCGGGAGGTAACGAGCAGTACTTC | TRBV4-2 | 16 | many | TRBJ2-7 | TRBD2
CASSQGSEQYF | TGTGCCAGTTCACAGGGTTCCGAGCAGTACTTC | TRBV12-3/TRBV12-4 | 11 | many | TRBJ2-7 | -